The clone carrying this TCR beta chain was observed at least ten times. The data were taken from a study of T-cell reconstitution after alpha-beta-depleted transplantation in children. Unique molecular identifiers were used to barcode this TCRbeta library. TCRdb called the PCR reads again in MiXCR, with one record for every CDR3 protein. The sample has some 400,000 distinct CDR3 sequences, roughly 22% seen once. The sequence derives from a human donor who donated a stem cell graft to a child with acute myeloid leukemia. Sequences were derived from PBMCs from the stem cell graft donor, sampled from the stem cell graft.

CDR3: CSVEGREAYNEQFF. The CDR3 DNA is TGCAGCGTTGAAGGGCGGGAGGCGTACAATGAGCAGTTCTTC. The chain has TRBV29-1 and TRBJ2-1; 8 bases fit TRBD2. CDR3 length: 14 amino acids. CDR1 SQVTM and CDR2 ANQGSEA come from the germline V gene. J was trimmed by 4 bases and V by 1 base; bases with no gene match: 3.